The rows below give T cell receptor beta chains drawn from one sample of a study of cytotoxic CD8 clonotypes in ibrutinib-treated CLL. TCRdb's table, derived via immunoSEQ multiplex PCR, lists solely in-frame clones and lacks some. In the table there are tens of thousands of clones, around 60% of which are singletons. The sequencing here drew on PBMCs, taken after 12 months of ibrutinib treatment. These receptors came from a human donor with chronic lymphocytic leukemia. CDR3s include the opening cysteine and the closing phenylalanine or tryptophan. The D gene is left open where the match is weak. Part of the rows lack a size; the others show once, few, many or a class for expanded clones.

j_call v_call d_call cdr3_length clone_size cdr3_nt cdr3_aa
TRBJ2-2 TRBV9 TRBD1 15 . TGTGCCAGCAGCTTCTCACAGGGGCTGACCGGGGAGCTGTTTTTT CASSFSQGLTGELFF
TRBJ2-5 TRBV7-7 . 15 many TGTGCCAGCAGCTTAGCGCTGGGGAGGAGAGAGACCCAGTACTTC CASSLALGRRETQYF
TRBJ1-2 TRBV9 TRBD1 17 . TGTGCCAGCAGCAACCGGGACAGGGTCGGATTAGGTCTCGGCTACACCTTC CASSNRDRVGLGLGYTF
TRBJ2-7 TRBV5-5 . 16 few TGTGCCAGCAGCCTTACTGCAGGGCTGAGCTCCTACGAGCAGTACTTC CASSLTAGLSSYEQYF
TRBJ2-5 TRBV6-1 . 16 few TGTGCCAGCAGTGAATGGGCTAGCTCCCGTCAAGAGACCCAGTACTTC CASSEWASSRQETQYF
TRBJ1-4 TRBV28 . 15 . TGTGCCAGCAGCCCAGGGGATTCAGGGAGGGGAAAACTGTTTTTT CASSPGDSGRGKLFF
TRBJ2-5 TRBV6-1 TRBD1 13 . TGTGCCAGCAGCCAAAACAGGGGGGAGACCCAGTACTTC CASSQNRGETQYF
TRBJ1-4 TRBV18 . 13 . TGTGCCAGCTCCCAGACGAACGGATTAGAGCTGTTTTTT CASSQTNGLELFF
TRBJ1-4 TRBV6-1 . 18 many TGTGCCAGCAGTGCCAGGGGTGGCGCCAGTTCCAGTTGGGAAAAACTGTTTTTT CASSARGGASSSWEKLFF
TRBJ2-1 TRBV11-3 . 13 many TGTGCCAGCAGCGCCCGGAACCGCAATGAGCAGTTCTTC CASSARNRNEQFF
TRBJ1-2 TRBV5-4 . 15 . TGTGCCAGCACTCAAGCTGGGGGGACTAACTATGGCTACACCTTC CASTQAGGTNYGYTF
TRBJ1-1 TRBV25-1 . 14 few TGTGCCAGCAGTACCCCAGGAGCGAACACTGAAGCTTTCTTT CASSTPGANTEAFF
TRBJ1-1 TRBV7-9 . 17 . TGTGCCAGCAGCTTAGGTAGACAGAGTAGGTTAAACACTGAAGCTTTCTTT CASSLGRQSRLNTEAFF
TRBJ1-4 TRBV27 TRBD1 15 . TGTGCCAGCCGGCAACCGGGACAGTCGGATGAAAAACTGTTTTTT CASRQPGQSDEKLFF
TRBJ1-1 TRBV13 TRBD1 16 . TGTGCCAGCAGCTGGGGGACAGGGGCAGCGAACACTGAAGCTTTCTTT CASSWGTGAANTEAFF
TRBJ2-7 TRBV30 . 15 . TGTGCCTGGAGTGTACGGTCAGTTCTTTCCTACGAGCAGTACTTC CAWSVRSVLSYEQYF
TRBJ1-1 TRBV7-7 . 13 few TGTGCCAGCAGCTTAGACAGGGACACTGAAGCTTTCTTT CASSLDRDTEAFF
TRBJ2-2 TRBV7-9 . 14 . TGTGCCAGCAGCTTCGACTGGAACACCGGGGAGCTGTTTTTT CASSFDWNTGELFF
TRBJ2-7 TRBV18 TRBD2 15 . TGTGCCAGCTCGCTACTAGCGGGAGAGACCTACGAGCAGTACTTC CASSLLAGETYEQYF
TRBJ2-7 TRBV7-6 . 13 . TGTGCCAGCAGCCTAGACCAGGCCTACGAGCAGTACTTC CASSLDQAYEQYF
TRBJ2-1 TRBV19 TRBD1 15 . TGTGCCAGTAGTATATTGAGACAGGGGGGTAATGAGCAGTTCTTC CASSILRQGGNEQFF
TRBJ2-2 TRBV28 . 12 few TGTGCCAGCAGTCCTACCGGCGGGGAGCTGTTTTTT CASSPTGGELFF
TRBJ2-1 TRBV5-6 . 18 . TGTGCCAGCAGCTCAACTATCGGAGTCCCGGGTGAGGGGAGTGAGCAGTTCTTC CASSSTIGVPGEGSEQFF
TRBJ2-3 TRBV2 TRBD2 15 . TGTGCCAGCAGTGGAAGCGGGAGAAGCACAGATACGCAGTATTTT CASSGSGRSTDTQYF
TRBJ2-4 TRBV19 TRBD2 17 . TGTGCCAGCTCCTTGAGACTAGCGGGGGGTGCCAAAAACATTCAGTACTTC CASSLRLAGGAKNIQYF
TRBJ1-2 TRBV6-5 . 14 . TGTGCCAGCAGAAAGGGGAGTGTGGGCTATGGCTACACCTTC CASRKGSVGYGYTF
TRBJ1-2 TRBV19 TRBD1 17 once TGTGCCAGTAGTATTTTCGGGACAGGGGGTGCCCCCTATGGCTACACCTTC CASSIFGTGGAPYGYTF
TRBJ2-3 TRBV19 TRBD2 15 few TGTGCCAGTAGCTTACTAGCGGGGACCACAGATACGCAGTATTTT CASSLLAGTTDTQYF
TRBJ2-3 TRBV9 . 16 . TGTGCCAGCAGCGTACTACAGGGTGGGGGCACAGATACGCAGTATTTT CASSVLQGGGTDTQYF
TRBJ2-2 TRBV5-1 TRBD1 17 . TGCGCCAGCAGCCATCGCGGACAGGGGAGGAACACCGGGGAGCTGTTTTTT CASSHRGQGRNTGELFF
TRBJ2-2 TRBV29-1 . 16 . TGCAGCGTTGAAAGCGACAAGACAGAGAACACCGGGGAGCTGTTTTTT CSVESDKTENTGELFF
TRBJ1-6 TRBV11-2 TRBD1 14 . TGTGCCAGCAGCTTAGGACAGGGGAATTCACCCCTCCACTTT CASSLGQGNSPLHF
TRBJ1-2 TRBV6-5 . 10 few TGTGCCAGCGGTGACTATGGCTACACCTTC CASGDYGYTF
TRBJ1-5 TRBV4-2 . 16 . TGTGCCAGCAGCCAAGAGGGACACTTGGATAATCAGCCCCAGCATTTT CASSQEGHLDNQPQHF
TRBJ1-5 TRBV19 . 15 few TGTGCCAGTAGTCAGTTTAGTAAGACCAATCAGCCCCAGCATTTT CASSQFSKTNQPQHF
TRBJ2-1 TRBV27 . 11 many TGTGCCACCCGAGCTTGGAATGAGCAGTTCTTC CATRAWNEQFF
TRBJ2-7 TRBV7-9 TRBD2 14 . TGTGCCAGCAGCTTAGTGGGACTAGTGAGCGAGCAGTACTTC CASSLVGLVSEQYF